Each of the 24 T cell receptor beta chains below was sequenced from the same sample in a study of cytomegalovirus exposure and HLA in healthy donors. The PCR made use of 60 Vbeta and 13 Jbeta primers. The assay was immunoSEQ multiplex PCR, and TCRdb's table has in-frame clones only and misses some. Here the sample spans around 99,000 clones, 73% being singletons. Sequenced sample: PBMCs. These receptors came from a man aged 35 to 55 in good health and CMV-seronegative.

There are many counts of this clone. V and J are TRBV6-5 and TRBJ1-6; weak D call: TRBD1 (6 bases). V shed 5 bases and J shed 11 bases, with 13 bases lying between them. Germline V gives CDR1 MNHEY, CDR2 SVGAGI. This CDR3 has 13 amino acids. The CDR3 nucleotides are TGTGCCAGCAGTAGCACCAGGGGAGCACCCCTCCACTTT. Translating it yields CASSSTRGAPLHF.

The CDR3 coding sequence is TGTGCCAGTAGTATAGCGGGAGACACAGATACGCAGTATTTT. This encodes CASSIAGDTDTQYF. The gene calls are TRBV19 and TRBJ2-3, with a possible D match to TRBD2 (6 bases). CDR1 and CDR2 (germline): LNHDA, SQIVND (reference sequence). The CDR3 covers 14 residues. Trimming removed 1 base at V and 2 bases at J, with 7 bases between.

This clone was seen once. This chain links TRBV7-9 with TRBJ1-2, with 9 bases identical to TRBD1. J lost 2 bases, V lost 3 bases, and 10 bases had no gene match. The germline gives CDR1 SEHNR, CDR2 FQNEAQ (reference sequence). The CDR3 covers 17 residues. In DNA, the CDR3 is TGTGCCAGCAGCTTCCCCGGACAGGGGAACCGCAACTATGGCTACACCTTC. Amino acids: CASSFPGQGNRNYGYTF.

This clone has more than one count but fewer than ten. V usage is TRBV5-5 and J usage is TRBJ1-2; perhaps TRBD1 as D (6 bases). The germline CDR1 and CDR2 sequences are SGHKS and YYEKEE (reference sequence). Trimming removed 0 bases from V and 2 bases from J, with 8 bases in between. The CDR3 has 14 residues. The CDR3: CASSLVGQNYGYTF. The CDR3 nucleotides read TGTGCCAGCAGCTTGGTTGGACAGAACTATGGCTACACCTTC.

V usage is TRBV4-3 and J usage is TRBJ1-1; no reliable D call. Germline-derived CDR1 and CDR2 are LGHNA and YSLEER. Trimming pared 0 bases from V and 9 bases from J, leaving 20 bases between. The CDR3 covers 16 residues. This chain's CDR3 is CASSQEGEAYWVKAFF. The CDR3 DNA is TGCGCCAGCAGCCAAGAAGGCGAGGCATATTGGGTAAAAGCTTTCTTT.

The rearrangement uses TRBV6-1 and TRBJ1-1; D gene unclear. CDR1 MNHNS and CDR2 SASEGT come from the germline V gene. Trimming removed 2 bases from V and 6 bases from J, with 10 bases in between. The CDR3 extends over 13 amino acids. This CDR3 is CASSEPWRAEAFF. The CDR3 DNA follows: TGTGCCAGCAGTGAACCCTGGAGGGCTGAAGCTTTCTTT.

The V call is TRBV27, the J call TRBJ1-2; D gene ambiguous. The length of the CDR3 is 14 residues. V dropped 2 bases and J dropped 0 bases, with 7 bases sitting between them. Germline CDR1 MNHEY, CDR2 SMNVEV (reference sequence). The chain's CDR3 is CASSLNSPNYGYTF. The CDR3 region has the DNA TGTGCCAGCAGTTTAAACAGTCCTAACTATGGCTACACCTTC.

The CDR3 nucleotides read TGTGCCAGCAGTTACTCAGGGCAGGGCGCCCCCTCGGGCTACACCTTC. Its protein is CASSYSGQGAPSGYTF. This sequence joins TRBV6-6 and TRBJ1-2, with D possibly TRBD1 on 5 matching bases. Germline values: CDR1 MNHNY, CDR2 SVGAGI (reference sequence). The V and J ends lost 0 bases and 8 bases respectively, with 19 bases between them. There are 16 residues in the CDR3.

The chain uses TRBV6-5 and TRBJ1-1, with 9 nucleotides matching TRBD1. CDR3 length equals 14 residues. CDR1 is MNHEY, CDR2 SVGAGI, per germline. The trim removed 7 bases at V and 12 bases at J, leaving 15 bases unmatched. The DNA of the CDR3 is TGTGCCAGCAAAGACAACCGGGACAGGGCCGTTCCTTTCTTT. This sequence encodes CASKDNRDRAVPFF.

The chain employs TRBV28 and TRBJ1-5; TRBD1 agrees at 7 bases. This CDR3 has 17 amino acids. Trimming at V came to 5 bases and at J to 2 bases, leaving 12 bases not matched to a gene. The V gene's germline CDR1 is MDHEN and CDR2 SYDVKM. Here the CDR3 reads CASSPPPHRGRNQPQHF. The DNA of the CDR3 is TGTGCCAGCAGTCCACCCCCCCACAGGGGACGCAATCAGCCCCAGCATTTT.

The chain combines TRBV15 with TRBJ1-1; D remains unclear. The ends were cut back, 0 bases at V and 8 bases at J, with 7 bases in the middle. Per the germline V gene, CDR1 is LNHNV and CDR2 is YYDKDF (reference sequence). There are 12 residues in the CDR3. The CDR3 sequence: CATSREGLEAFF. The CDR3 nucleotides read TGTGCCACCAGCAGAGAGGGCCTGGAAGCTTTCTTT.

The chain carries TRBV19 and TRBJ2-7; TRBD2 is a possible D gene (6 bases). The CDR3 contains 13 residues. The V and J ends lost 9 bases and 5 bases respectively, with 17 bases between them. CDR1 and CDR2 from the germline V gene are LNHDA and SQIVND (reference sequence). This CDR3 reads CASAVLSGDEQYF. The CDR3 DNA reads as TGTGCCAGCGCCGTTCTCTCGGGGGACGAGCAGTACTTC.

The J gene is TRBJ2-4, the V gene TRBV7-2, with a possible D match to TRBD2 (7 bases). Germline V gives CDR1 SGHTA, CDR2 FQGNSA. This CDR3 region has 14 residues. Trimming left V 0 bases short and J 7 bases short, with 10 bases between. The CDR3 bases are TGTGCCAGCAGCTTAGCTGGGAGGGGGAACATTCAGTACTTC. Translated: CASSLAGRGNIQYF.

The CDR3: CAISREVIGGYTF. The CDR3 DNA is TGTGCCATCAGTAGAGAGGTGATTGGTGGCTACACCTTC. The genes are TRBV10-3 and TRBJ1-2; D remains ambiguous. In germline, CDR1 is ENHRY, CDR2 SYGVKD. Deletions cut 5 bases from V and 7 bases from J, with 14 bases between. The CDR3 consists of 13 residues.

In its sample, this clone was seen a few times. The rearrangement joins TRBV9 to TRBJ1-2; TRBD1 matches at 8 bases. Germline CDR1 SGDLS, CDR2 YYNGEE. The CDR3 is made up of 14 amino acids. V was clipped by 3 bases and J by 5 bases; unmatched bases: 6. The CDR3 spells CASSEQGARYGYTF. The CDR3 coding sequence is TGTGCCAGCAGCGAGCAGGGGGCGAGATATGGCTACACCTTC.

The rearrangement joins TRBV12-5 to TRBJ2-1; 14 bases line up with TRBD2. CDR1 is LGHNT, CDR2 FRNRAP, per germline. The J segment lost 4 bases and the V segment lost 7 bases, leaving 12 bases of the junction unmatched. This CDR3 has 18 amino acids. In DNA, the CDR3 is TGTGCTAGTGTTTTCCCGACTAGCGGGGGGGTAAATTACAATGAGCAGTTCTTC. This encodes CASVFPTSGGVNYNEQFF.

The rearrangement joins TRBV18 to TRBJ2-1, with 9 bases lining up with TRBD1. With 7 bases clipped from V and 6 bases from J, the junction kept 13 bases outside the gene matches. Germline CDR1 is KGHSH and CDR2 is LQKENI. The CDR3 spans 16 residues. CDR3 loop: CASCRDREQHFNEQFF. The CDR3 coding sequence is TGTGCCAGCTGCCGGGACAGGGAGCAACATTTCAATGAGCAGTTCTTC.

This chain joins TRBV6-1 and TRBJ1-4; possible D gene TRBD1, 5 bases. Trimming removed 2 bases from V and 8 bases from J, with 18 bases in between. Germline assignment: CDR1 MNHNS and CDR2 SASEGT. The CDR3 totals 16 residues. The CDR3 DNA follows: TGTGCCAGCAGTGAACAGTCGGGGGGGAGGTGGGAAAAACTGTTTTTT. Translating it yields CASSEQSGGRWEKLFF.

This clone was detected only once. One end of the junction fails to match germline, which may point to a read error. The gene calls are TRBV7-7 and TRBJ2-5, with 14 bases aligning to TRBD2. The germline gives CDR1 SSHAT, CDR2 FNYEAQ (reference sequence). The CDR3 sequence is 16 residues long. The CDR3 is CASSPGLAGGQETQYF. The CDR3 DNA sequence: TGTGCTAGCAGCCCTGGACTAGCGGGGGGCCAAGAGACCCAGTACTTC. Supplemented by reference TRBV7-7 and TRBJ2-5, the full variable domain reads GAGVSQSPRYKVTKRGQDVTLRCDPISSHATLYWYQQALGQGPEFLTYFNYEAQPDKSGLPSDRFSAERPEGSISTLTIQRTEQRDSAMYRCASSPGLAGGQETQYFGPGTRLLVL.

The rearrangement uses TRBV9 and TRBJ2-7, with 8 bases matching TRBD1. J gave up 2 bases and V 3 bases, and 7 bases lay outside the gene matches. Looked up from germline, CDR1 is SGDLS and CDR2 is YYNGEE. This CDR3 has 15 amino acids. CDR3 nucleotide sequence: TGTGCCAGCAGCGGGGGCCAGGGGGCGGCCTACGAGCAGTACTTC. This gives the protein CASSGGQGAAYEQYF. Full variable domain (outside the CDR3, taken from reference TRBV9 and TRBJ2-7): DSGVTQTPKHLITATGQRVTLRCSPRSGDLSVYWYQQSLDQGLQFLIQYYNGEERAKGNILERFSAQQFPDLHSELNLSSLELGDSALYFCASSGGQGAAYEQYFGPGTRLTVT.

This clone was seen only a few times. The chain uses TRBV29-1 and TRBJ2-5; 7 nucleotides align to TRBD1. V shed 6 bases, J shed 5 bases, and the junction held 3 bases outside the gene matches. The germline V gene has CDR1 SQVTM and CDR2 ANQGSEA. The CDR3 spans 11 residues. The chain's CDR3 is CSVDRVETQYF. CDR3 coding DNA: TGCAGCGTAGACAGGGTGGAGACCCAGTACTTC.

The chain couples TRBV29-1 to TRBJ2-5; D may be TRBD1 (7 bases). V was shortened by 6 bases and J by 9 bases, with 35 bases between the two germline ends. The CDR3 extends over 18 amino acids. Germline V gives CDR1 SQVTM, CDR2 ANQGSEA. Written as DNA, the CDR3 is TGCAGCGTCGGCGGGGATGTGTCGGGACAGAAGGCTTCAAGGGCCCAGTACTTC. Protein sequence: CSVGGDVSGQKASRAQYF. Based on the CDR3 plus reference TRBV29-1 and TRBJ2-5, the full variable domain is SAVISQKPSRDICQRGTSLTIQCQVDSQVTMMFWYRQQPGQSLTLIATANQGSEATYESGFVIDKFPISRPNLTFSTLTVSNMSPEDSSIYLCSVGGDVSGQKASRAQYFGPGTRLLVL.

V gene TRBV19 combines with J gene TRBJ1-4, with TRBD1 identical over 7 bases. This CDR3 has 17 residues. Germline V CDR1 and CDR2: LNHDA, SQIVND (reference sequence). Trimming took 3 bases from V and 0 from J; bases not matched to a gene: 7. In DNA, the CDR3 is TGTGCCAGTAGTATCCTACAGGGGCCAACAACTAATGAAAAACTGTTTTTT. Translation: CASSILQGPTTNEKLFF.

The chain recombines TRBV7-3 with TRBJ2-2; possible D gene TRBD1, 6 bases. Germline values: CDR1 SGHTA, CDR2 FQGTGA. V was clipped by 5 bases and J by 0 bases, with 7 bases between them. The CDR3 has 14 amino acids. CDR3 DNA sequence: TGTGCCAGCAGCCAGGGGACGAACACCGGGGAGCTGTTTTTT. The encoded protein is CASSQGTNTGELFF. The full variable domain, in which reference TRBV7-3 and TRBJ2-2 provide the parts outside the CDR3, is GAGVSQTPSNKVTEKGKYVELRCDPISGHTALYWYRQSLGQGPEFLIYFQGTGAADDSGLPNDRFFAVRPEGSVSTLKIQRTERGDSAVYLCASSQGTNTGELFFGEGSRLTVL.